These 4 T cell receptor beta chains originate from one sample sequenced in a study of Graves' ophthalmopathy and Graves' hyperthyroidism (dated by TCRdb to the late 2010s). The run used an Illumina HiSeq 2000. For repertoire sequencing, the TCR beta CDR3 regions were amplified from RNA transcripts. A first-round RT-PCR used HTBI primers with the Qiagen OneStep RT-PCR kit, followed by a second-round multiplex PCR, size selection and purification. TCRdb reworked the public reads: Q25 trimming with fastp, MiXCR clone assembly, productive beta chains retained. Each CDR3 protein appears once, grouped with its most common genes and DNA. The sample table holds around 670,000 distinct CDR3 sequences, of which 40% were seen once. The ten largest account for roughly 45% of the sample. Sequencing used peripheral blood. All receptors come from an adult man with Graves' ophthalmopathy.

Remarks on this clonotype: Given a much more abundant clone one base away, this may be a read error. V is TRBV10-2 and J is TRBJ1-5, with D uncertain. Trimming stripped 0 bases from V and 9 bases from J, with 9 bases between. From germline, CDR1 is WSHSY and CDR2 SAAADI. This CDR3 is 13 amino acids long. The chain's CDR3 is CASSESRGWPQHF. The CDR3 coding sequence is TGCGCCAGCAGTGAGTCGCGGGGATGGCCCCAGCATTTT.

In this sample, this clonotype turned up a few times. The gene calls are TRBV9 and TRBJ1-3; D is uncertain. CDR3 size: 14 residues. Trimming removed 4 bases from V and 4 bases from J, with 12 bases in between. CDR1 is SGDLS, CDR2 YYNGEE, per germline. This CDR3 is CASSLPRTGNTIYF. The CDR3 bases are TGTGCCAGCAGCCTCCCCCGGACCGGAAACACCATATATTTT.

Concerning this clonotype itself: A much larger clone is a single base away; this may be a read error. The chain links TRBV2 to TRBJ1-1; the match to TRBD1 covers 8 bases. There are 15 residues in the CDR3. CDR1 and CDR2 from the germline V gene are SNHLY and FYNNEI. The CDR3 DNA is TGTGCCATCAGTGCCTCTGACAGGGGAGGAACTGAATCTTTCTTT. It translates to CAISASDRGGTESFF.

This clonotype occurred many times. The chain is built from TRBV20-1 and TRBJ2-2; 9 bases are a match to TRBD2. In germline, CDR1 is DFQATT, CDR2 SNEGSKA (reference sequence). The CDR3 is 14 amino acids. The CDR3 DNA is TGCAGGGTCGATAGCGGGAGAGGAACCGGGGAGCTGTTTTTT. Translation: CRVDSGRGTGELFF.